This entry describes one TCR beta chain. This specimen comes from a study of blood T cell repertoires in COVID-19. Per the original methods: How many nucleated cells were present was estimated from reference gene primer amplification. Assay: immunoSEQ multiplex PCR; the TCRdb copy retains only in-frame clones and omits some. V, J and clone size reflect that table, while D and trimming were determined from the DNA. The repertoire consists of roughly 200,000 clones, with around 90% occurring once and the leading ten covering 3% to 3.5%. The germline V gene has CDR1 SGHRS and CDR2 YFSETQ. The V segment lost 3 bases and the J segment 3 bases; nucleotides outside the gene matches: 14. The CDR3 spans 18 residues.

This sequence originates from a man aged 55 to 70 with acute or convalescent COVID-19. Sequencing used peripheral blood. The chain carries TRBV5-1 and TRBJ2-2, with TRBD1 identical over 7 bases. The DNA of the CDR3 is TGCGCCAGCAGCTCGGGACAGACTCTCGCCTACTACACCGGGGAGCTGTTTTTT. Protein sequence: CASSSGQTLAYYTGELFF.